This T cell receptor (beta chain) was observed in a study of T cells in localized non-small cell lung cancer. Study-level results: Uninvolved adjacent lung had the highest recorded T cell clonality, with tumor below it. Heterogeneity remains possible because sequencing was limited to only one tumor region.

The CDR3 is 12 amino acids. V lost 5 bases to trimming and J lost 5 bases, with 12 bases between them. The germline V gene has CDR1 SQVTM and CDR2 ANQGSEA. Sequencing was performed with immunoSEQ multiplex PCR; in TCRdb, only in-frame clones are kept and a portion is missing. Here the sample spans about 19,000 clones, about 83% being singletons. To note about this clone: Its antigen is unidentified.

This clonotype was sampled from a man aged 40 to 75 with stage I lung adenocarcinoma. The chain carries TRBV29-1 and TRBJ2-5, with D perhaps being TRBD1 or TRBD2 (5 bases each). Sequencing was performed on peripheral blood, taken before any cancer treatment. The CDR3 region is CSVLGRVETQYF. In DNA, the CDR3 is TGCAGCGTTCTGGGGCGGGTGGAGACCCAGTACTTC.